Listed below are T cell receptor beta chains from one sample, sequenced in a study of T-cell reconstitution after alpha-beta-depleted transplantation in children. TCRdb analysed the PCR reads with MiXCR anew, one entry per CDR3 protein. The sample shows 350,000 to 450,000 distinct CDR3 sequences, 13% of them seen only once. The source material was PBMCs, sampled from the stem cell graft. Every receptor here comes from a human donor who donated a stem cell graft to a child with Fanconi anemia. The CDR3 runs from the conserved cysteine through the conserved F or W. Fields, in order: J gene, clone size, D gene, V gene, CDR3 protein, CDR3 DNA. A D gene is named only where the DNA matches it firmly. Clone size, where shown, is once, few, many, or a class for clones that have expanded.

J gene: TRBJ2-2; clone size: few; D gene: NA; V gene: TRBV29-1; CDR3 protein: CSGGQGFGELFF; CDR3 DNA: TGCAGCGGTGGGCAGGGGTTCGGGGAGCTGTTTTTT
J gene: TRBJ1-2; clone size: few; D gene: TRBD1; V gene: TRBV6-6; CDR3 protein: CASTPGQLYGYTF; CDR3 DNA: TGTGCCAGCACCCCGGGACAGCTCTATGGCTACACCTTC
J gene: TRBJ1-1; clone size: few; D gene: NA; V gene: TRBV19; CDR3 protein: CASSIDLAGDGAFF; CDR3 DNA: TGTGCCAGTAGTATAGATCTGGCGGGGGACGGAGCTTTCTTT
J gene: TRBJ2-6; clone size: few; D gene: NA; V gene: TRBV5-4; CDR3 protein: CASSIDRSGANVLTF; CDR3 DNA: TGTGCCAGCAGCATAGACCGTTCTGGGGCCAACGTCCTGACTTTC
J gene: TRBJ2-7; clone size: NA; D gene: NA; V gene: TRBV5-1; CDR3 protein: CASSPLLRTFSYEQYF; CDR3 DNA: TGCGCCAGCAGCCCCCTCCTCCGGACATTCTCCTACGAGCAGTACTTC
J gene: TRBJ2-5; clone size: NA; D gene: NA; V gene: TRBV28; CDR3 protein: CASSSPQGGGQETQYF; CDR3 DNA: TGTGCCAGCAGTTCACCACAGGGAGGGGGACAAGAGACCCAGTACTTC
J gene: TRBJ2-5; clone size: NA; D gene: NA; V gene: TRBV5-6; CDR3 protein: CASSRVGFKETQYF; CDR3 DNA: TGTGCCAGCAGCCGGGTGGGCTTTAAAGAGACCCAGTACTTC
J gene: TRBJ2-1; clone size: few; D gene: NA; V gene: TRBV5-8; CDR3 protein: CASSLMDGSLYNEQFF; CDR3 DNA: TGTGCCAGCAGCTTGATGGACGGTAGCTTATACAATGAGCAGTTCTTC
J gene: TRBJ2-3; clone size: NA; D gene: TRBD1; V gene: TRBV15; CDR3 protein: CATSRDRGPDTQYF; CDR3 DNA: TGTGCCACCAGCCGGGACAGGGGGCCAGATACGCAGTATTTT
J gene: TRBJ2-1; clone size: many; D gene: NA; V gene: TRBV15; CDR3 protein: CATSRDKQVFSYNEQFF; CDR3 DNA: TGTGCCACCAGCAGGGATAAACAGGTTTTCTCCTACAATGAGCAGTTCTTC
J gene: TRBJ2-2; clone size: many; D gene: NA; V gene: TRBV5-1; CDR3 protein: CASSDLRQDWNTGELFF; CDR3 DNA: TGCGCCAGCAGCGACCTCCGACAGGATTGGAACACCGGGGAGCTGTTTTTT
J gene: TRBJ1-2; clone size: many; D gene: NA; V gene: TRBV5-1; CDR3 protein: CASSLATGKSYGYTF; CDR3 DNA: TGCGCCAGCAGCTTGGCAACAGGCAAGTCCTATGGCTACACCTTC
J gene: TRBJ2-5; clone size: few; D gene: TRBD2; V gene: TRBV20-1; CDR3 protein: CSASLFGRGGGETQYF; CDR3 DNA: TGCAGTGCTAGTCTTTTTGGGCGGGGGGGCGGAGAGACCCAGTACTTC
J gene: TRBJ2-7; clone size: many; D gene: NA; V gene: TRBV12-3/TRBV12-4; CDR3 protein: CASSFGYEQYF; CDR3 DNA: TGTGCCAGCAGCTTCGGCTACGAGCAGTACTTC
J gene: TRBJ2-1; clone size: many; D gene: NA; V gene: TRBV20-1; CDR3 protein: CSVRDRDFSYNEQFF; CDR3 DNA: TGCAGTGTTAGGGATCGGGACTTCTCCTACAATGAGCAGTTCTTC
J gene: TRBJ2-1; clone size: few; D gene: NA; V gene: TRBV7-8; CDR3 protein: CASSFQIADEQFF; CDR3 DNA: TGTGCCAGCAGCTTCCAAATAGCCGATGAGCAGTTCTTC
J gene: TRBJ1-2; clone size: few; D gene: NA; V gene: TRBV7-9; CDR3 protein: CASSLTLGYGYTF; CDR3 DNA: TGTGCCAGCAGCTTAACCTTAGGATATGGCTACACCTTC
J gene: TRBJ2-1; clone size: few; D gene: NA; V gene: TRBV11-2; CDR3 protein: CASSRRNEQFF; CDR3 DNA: TGTGCCAGCAGCCGAAGGAATGAGCAGTTCTTC
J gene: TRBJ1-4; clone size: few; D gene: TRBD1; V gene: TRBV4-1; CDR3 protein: CASSQQGVGEKLFF; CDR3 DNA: TGCGCCAGCAGCCAGCAGGGGGTGGGGGAAAAACTGTTTTTT
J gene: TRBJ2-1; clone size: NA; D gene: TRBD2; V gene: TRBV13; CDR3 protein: CASSLGPAGWYNEQFF; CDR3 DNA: TGTGCCAGCAGCTTAGGCCCAGCGGGGTGGTACAATGAGCAGTTCTTC
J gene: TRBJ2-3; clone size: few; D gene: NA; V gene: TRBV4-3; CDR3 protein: CASSLMGDTQYF; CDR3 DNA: TGCGCCAGCAGCCTTATGGGGGATACGCAGTATTTT
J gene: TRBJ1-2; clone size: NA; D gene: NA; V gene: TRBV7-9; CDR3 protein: CASSLEGSYYGYTF; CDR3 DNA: TGTGCCAGCAGCTTAGAGGGCAGTTACTATGGCTACACCTTC
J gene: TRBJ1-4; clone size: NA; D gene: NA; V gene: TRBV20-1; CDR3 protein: CSAREGGGFEKLFF; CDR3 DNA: TGCAGTGCTAGAGAGGGGGGGGGCTTTGAAAAACTGTTTTTT
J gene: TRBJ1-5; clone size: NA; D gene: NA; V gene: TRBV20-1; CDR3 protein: CSARDLSTGSNQPQHF; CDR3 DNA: TGCAGTGCTAGAGATCTTTCAACAGGTAGCAATCAGCCCCAGCATTTT
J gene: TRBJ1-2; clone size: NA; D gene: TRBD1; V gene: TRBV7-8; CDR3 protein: CASSQTGFGYGYTF; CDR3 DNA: TGTGCCAGCAGCCAGACAGGGTTTGGCTATGGCTACACCTTC
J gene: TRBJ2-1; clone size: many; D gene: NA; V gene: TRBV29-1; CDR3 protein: CSVDGSVFGQFF; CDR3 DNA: TGCAGCGTTGACGGGTCAGTCTTCGGGCAGTTCTTC
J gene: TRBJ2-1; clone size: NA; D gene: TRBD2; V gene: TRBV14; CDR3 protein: CASSPSPGLAASYNEQFF; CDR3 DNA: TGTGCCAGCAGCCCTTCACCGGGACTAGCGGCATCCTACAATGAGCAGTTCTTC
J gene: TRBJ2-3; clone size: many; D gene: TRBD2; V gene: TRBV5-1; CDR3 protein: CASSLDLAGATDTQYF; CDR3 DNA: TGCGCCAGCAGCTTGGATCTAGCGGGGGCCACAGATACGCAGTATTTT
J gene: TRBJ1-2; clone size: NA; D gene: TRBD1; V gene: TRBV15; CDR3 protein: CATSLDRALGYTF; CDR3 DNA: TGTGCCACCAGCTTGGACAGGGCTTTGGGCTACACCTTC
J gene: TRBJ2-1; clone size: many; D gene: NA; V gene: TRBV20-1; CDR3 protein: CSARHTGLDNEQFF; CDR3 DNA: TGCAGTGCTAGACACACAGGGTTGGACAATGAGCAGTTCTTC
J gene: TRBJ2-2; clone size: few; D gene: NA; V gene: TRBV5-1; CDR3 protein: CASMDEGVNTGELFF; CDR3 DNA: TGCGCCAGCATGGATGAGGGGGTGAACACCGGGGAGCTGTTTTTT
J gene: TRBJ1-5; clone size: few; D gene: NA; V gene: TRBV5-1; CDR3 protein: CASSSDGDSNQPQHF; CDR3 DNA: TGCGCCAGCAGTTCTGACGGCGATAGCAATCAGCCCCAGCATTTT
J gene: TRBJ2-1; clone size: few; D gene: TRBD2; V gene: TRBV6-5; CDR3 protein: CASSYYSGGPRHEQFF; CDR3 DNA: TGTGCCAGCAGTTATTATAGCGGGGGCCCCAGGCATGAGCAGTTCTTC
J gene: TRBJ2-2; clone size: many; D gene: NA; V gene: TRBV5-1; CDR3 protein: CASSLEPSGELFF; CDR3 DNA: TGCGCCAGCAGCCTAGAGCCGTCCGGGGAGCTGTTTTTT
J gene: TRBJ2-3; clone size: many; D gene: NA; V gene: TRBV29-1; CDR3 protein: CSVDRDTDTQYF; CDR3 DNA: TGCAGCGTTGACAGGGACACAGATACGCAGTATTTT
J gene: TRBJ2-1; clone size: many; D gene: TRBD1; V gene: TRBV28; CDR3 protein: CASSLFSGTGLTDEQFF; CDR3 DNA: TGTGCCAGCAGTTTATTTTCCGGGACAGGGCTGACGGATGAGCAGTTCTTC
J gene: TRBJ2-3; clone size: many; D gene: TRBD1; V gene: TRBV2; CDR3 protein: CASSETIQGYTTDTQYF; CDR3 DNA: TGTGCCAGCAGTGAGACCATACAGGGGTATACTACAGATACGCAGTATTTT
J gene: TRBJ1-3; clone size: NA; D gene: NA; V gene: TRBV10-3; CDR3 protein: CAISGGPGNTIYF; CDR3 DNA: TGTGCCATCTCTGGGGGACCTGGAAACACCATATATTTT
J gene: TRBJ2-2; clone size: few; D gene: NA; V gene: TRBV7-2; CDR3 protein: CASSPVRGGGAGELFF; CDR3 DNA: TGTGCCAGCAGCCCCGTGCGGGGTGGAGGCGCCGGGGAGCTGTTTTTT
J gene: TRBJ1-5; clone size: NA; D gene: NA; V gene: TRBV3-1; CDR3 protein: CASSPEGVFQPQHF; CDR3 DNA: TGTGCCAGCAGCCCGGAGGGGGTGTTTCAGCCCCAGCATTTT
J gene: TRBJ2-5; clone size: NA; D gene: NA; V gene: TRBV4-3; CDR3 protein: CASSQGSGNSETQYF; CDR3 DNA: TGCGCCAGCAGCCAAGGATCAGGGAATTCGGAGACCCAGTACTTC
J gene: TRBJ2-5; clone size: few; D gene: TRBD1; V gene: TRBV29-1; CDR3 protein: CSVEDQIGQGAGETQYF; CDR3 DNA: TGCAGCGTTGAAGATCAGATAGGACAGGGGGCTGGGGAGACCCAGTACTTC
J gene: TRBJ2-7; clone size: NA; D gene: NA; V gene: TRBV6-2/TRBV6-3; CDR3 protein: CASNAIYYEQYF; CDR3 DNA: TGTGCCAGCAACGCTATTTATTACGAGCAGTACTTC
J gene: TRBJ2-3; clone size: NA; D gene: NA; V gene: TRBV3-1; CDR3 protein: CASSPLTRGDTQYF; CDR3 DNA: TGTGCCAGCAGCCCGTTGACCCGGGGAGATACGCAGTATTTT
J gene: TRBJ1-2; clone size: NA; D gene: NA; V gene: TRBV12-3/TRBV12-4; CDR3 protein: CASSAEQGSLFTF; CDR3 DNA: TGTGCCAGCTCCGCCGAACAGGGCAGCCTTTTTACCTTC
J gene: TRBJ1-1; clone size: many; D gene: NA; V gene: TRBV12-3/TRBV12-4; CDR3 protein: CASSLQSNTEAFF; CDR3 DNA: TGTGCCAGCAGTTTACAGTCAAACACTGAAGCTTTCTTT
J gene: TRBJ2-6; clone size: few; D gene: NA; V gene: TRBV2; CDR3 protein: CASRAVGANVLTF; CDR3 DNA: TGTGCCAGCAGGGCGGTTGGGGCCAACGTCCTGACTTTC
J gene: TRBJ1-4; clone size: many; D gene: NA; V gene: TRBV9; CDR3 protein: CASGTGEKLFF; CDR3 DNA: TGTGCCTCTGGGACTGGTGAAAAACTGTTTTTT
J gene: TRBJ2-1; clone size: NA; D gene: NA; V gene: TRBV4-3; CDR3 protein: CASSQTSGRGQFF; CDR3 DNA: TGCGCCAGCAGCCAAACCTCGGGGAGAGGGCAGTTCTTC
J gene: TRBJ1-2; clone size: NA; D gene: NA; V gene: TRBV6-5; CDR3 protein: CASINPGREFDGYTF; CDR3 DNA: TGTGCCAGCATTAACCCGGGAAGGGAATTCGATGGCTACACCTTC
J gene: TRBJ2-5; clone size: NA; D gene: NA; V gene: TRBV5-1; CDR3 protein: CASSLATGETQYF; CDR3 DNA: TGCGCCAGCAGCTTGGCGACGGGTGAGACCCAGTACTTC